These 32 T cell receptor beta chains were all obtained from the same sample, sequenced in a study of T-cell reconstitution after alpha-beta-depleted transplantation in children. Preparing the TCRbeta library involved the use of unique molecular identifiers. TCRdb itself ran the PCR reads through MiXCR, one entry per CDR3 protein. The table shows 200,000 to 250,000 distinct CDR3 sequences, with around 12% occurring only once. The specimen comprised PBMCs from the stem cell graft donor, sampled from the stem cell graft. The receptors derive from a human donor who donated a stem cell graft to a child with acute lymphoblastic leukemia.

This clonotype came up many times. This chain connects TRBV5-1 to TRBJ1-2; tentatively, D is TRBD1 (5 bases). Germline V gene data show CDR1 as SGHRS and CDR2 as YFSETQ. This CDR3 region has 13 residues. Trimming pared 0 bases from V and 7 bases from J, leaving 10 bases between. CDR3 protein: CASSLGDSSGYTF. In DNA, the CDR3 is TGCGCCAGCAGCTTGGGGGACTCCAGTGGCTACACCTTC.

This clonotype was seen many times. The junction departs from the called germline gene at one end, perhaps through a read error. The chain employs TRBV6-1 and TRBJ2-7, with a possible D match to TRBD2 (7 bases). Germline V gene sequence: CDR1 MNHNS, CDR2 SASEGT. This CDR3 is built from 14 residues. The CDR3 sequence is CASREAGRGYEQYF. Written as DNA, the CDR3 is TGTGCCAGCAGGGAAGCGGGAAGGGGGTACGAGCAGTACTTC.

This clonotype was detected ten times or more. J is TRBJ1-2 and V is TRBV10-3; possibly TRBD1 for D (6 bases). The CDR3 totals 14 residues. V was clipped by 11 bases and J by 4 bases, with 20 bases between them. CDR1 is ENHRY and CDR2 is SYGVKD in the germline V gene. The CDR3 sequence is CAAASGALAYGYTF. CDR3 in DNA: TGTGCCGCCGCCTCAGGGGCCCTAGCCTATGGCTACACCTTC.

This clonotype was counted at least ten times. The J gene is TRBJ2-7, the V gene TRBV5-1; TRBD2 matches 9 bases. Trimming removed 0 bases from V and 3 bases from J; junction bases left unmatched: 7. Looked up from germline, CDR1 is SGHRS and CDR2 is YFSETQ. The CDR3 contains 16 residues. The CDR3 nucleotides read TGCGCCAGCAGCTTGGCCGGCGCTAGCGGGAACTACGAGCAGTACTTC. Its translation: CASSLAGASGNYEQYF.

This clonotype was detected ten times or more. The rearrangement joins TRBV14 to TRBJ1-6; maybe TRBD1 (6 bases). CDR3 length: 13 amino acids. V was cut by 3 bases and J by 9 bases, with 9 bases left in between. Per germline, CDR1 SGHDN and CDR2 FVKESK. The CDR3 region has the DNA TGTGCCAGCAGCCAGGACAGTGGTTCACCCCTCCACTTT. This codes for CASSQDSGSPLHF.

V gene TRBV5-1 combines with J gene TRBJ2-1, with TRBD2 identical over 14 bases. Germline V gives CDR1 SGHRS, CDR2 YFSETQ. The CDR3 runs to 16 residues. V trimming: 1 base; J trimming: 6 bases; junction bases outside the gene matches: 3. As DNA, the CDR3 is TGCGCCAGCAGCTTGACGACTAGCGGGAGGGGCAATGAGCAGTTCTTC. Encoded protein: CASSLTTSGRGNEQFF.

This clonotype has at least ten counts. The CDR3 DNA reads as TGTGCCAGCAGTTACAAAATGCTAGCGGGGGGGACAGATACGCAGTATTTT. Translated: CASSYKMLAGGTDTQYF. The chain combines TRBV7-2 with TRBJ2-3; TRBD2 agrees at 12 bases. The CDR3 length is 17 residues. Germline loops: CDR1 SGHTA, CDR2 FQGNSA. V shed 6 bases and J 3 bases; nucleotides not matched to a gene: 10.

The sample holds many counts of this clonotype. This chain links TRBV20-1 with TRBJ1-5; 7 bases match TRBD1. Germline CDR1 reads DFQATT; CDR2 reads SNEGSKA (reference sequence). This CDR3 region has 17 residues. V trimming: 0 bases; J trimming: 0 bases; junction bases outside the gene matches: 8. The CDR3 reads CSARENTGVYSNQPQHF. CDR3 nucleotides: TGCAGTGCTAGAGAAAACACAGGGGTTTATAGCAATCAGCCCCAGCATTTT.

This clonotype showed up just a few times. V usage is TRBV6-5 and J usage is TRBJ1-2; 11 bases fit TRBD1. Germline V gene sequence: CDR1 MNHEY, CDR2 SVGAGI. The CDR3 runs to 17 residues. V gave up 2 bases and J gave up 6 bases; unmatched junction bases: 11. CDR3 protein: CASSYPGQGAVVHGYTF. In DNA form, the CDR3 reads TGTGCCAGCAGTTACCCAGGACAGGGGGCGGTGGTCCATGGCTACACCTTC.

This clonotype has a handful of counts. The chain joins TRBV7-3 to TRBJ2-3, with a tentative D call TRBD2 (6 bases). Trimming left V 2 bases short and J 9 bases short, with 9 bases between. This CDR3 is built from 12 residues. Germline V gene data show CDR1 as SGHTA and CDR2 as FQGTGA. The CDR3 loop reads CASSLGGSTQYF. For the CDR3, the DNA is TGTGCCAGCAGCTTAGGAGGGTCCACGCAGTATTTT.

This clonotype was detected ten times or more. The chain carries TRBV29-1 and TRBJ2-7; tentative D call: TRBD2 (6 bases). V lost 3 bases and J 2 bases, leaving 14 bases between the germline ends. Looked up from germline, CDR1 is SQVTM and CDR2 is ANQGSEA. The CDR3 runs 14 residues. The CDR3 coding sequence is TGCAGCGTTGAGGCGGGACGGGGCACCTACGAGCAGTACTTC. This sequence encodes CSVEAGRGTYEQYF.

This clonotype was recorded at least ten times. The rearrangement links TRBV5-1 to TRBJ1-4, with 8 bases aligning to TRBD1. The germline V gene encodes CDR1 SGHRS and CDR2 YFSETQ. This CDR3 has 14 amino acids. The trim removed 4 bases at V and 8 bases at J, leaving 7 bases unmatched. CDR3 protein: CASSQDRVREKLFF. The DNA of the CDR3 is TGCGCCAGCAGCCAGGACAGGGTGCGGGAAAAACTGTTTTTT.

This clonotype was recorded at least ten times. CDR3 residues: CASSSDVREQYF. CDR3 bases: TGTGCCAGCAGCTCAGACGTGAGGGAGCAGTACTTC. The chain recombines TRBV7-9 with TRBJ2-7; the D is unclear. CDR3 length equals 12 residues. CDR1 is SEHNR and CDR2 is FQNEAQ in the germline V gene (reference sequence). V lost 4 bases and J lost 7, with 11 bases in between.

The table lists this clonotype with many counts. The chain carries TRBV6-2 or TRBV6-3 and TRBJ2-5, with D unresolved. Germline lookup yields CDR1 MNHEY and CDR2 SVGEGT. The ends were cut back, 6 bases at V and 5 bases at J, with 10 bases in the middle. This CDR3 comprises 12 residues. CDR3 bases: TGTGCCAGCAGAGATCAAAGGGAGACCCAGTACTTC. This sequence encodes CASRDQRETQYF.

This clonotype came up many times. The V and J genes are TRBV18 and TRBJ2-1; 11 bases line up with TRBD2. The V gene's germline CDR1 is KGHSH and CDR2 LQKENI. This CDR3 comprises 16 residues. V was clipped by 2 bases and J by 4 bases; unmatched bases: 4. The chain's CDR3 is CASSPGTSGPYNEQFF. The CDR3 DNA reads TGTGCCAGCTCACCAGGGACTAGCGGCCCATACAATGAGCAGTTCTTC.

The sample holds many counts of this clonotype. J is TRBJ2-4 and V is TRBV5-1, with a weak D call TRBD2 (5 bases). Germline-derived CDR1 and CDR2 are SGHRS and YFSETQ. The CDR3 extends over 13 amino acids. V lost 0 bases, J lost 4 bases, and 5 bases lay in between. For the CDR3, the DNA is TGCGCCAGCAGCTTGGGAGGGAAAAACATTCAGTACTTC. Translation gives CASSLGGKNIQYF.

The table lists this clonotype with many counts. The chain has TRBV12-3 or TRBV12-4 and TRBJ2-5; D perhaps matches TRBD2 (5 bases). V shed 7 bases and J shed 2 bases, with 11 bases lying between them. The length of the CDR3 is 13 residues. CDR3 amino acids: CASTLLGQETQYF. CDR3 DNA sequence: TGTGCCAGCACCCTACTAGGGCAAGAGACCCAGTACTTC.

In regard to this clonotype: One base away lies a much larger clone, so this may be a sequencing read error. It is unclear where the CDR3 begins or ends on the DNA, so no DNA is shown, and the CDR3 is as TCRdb lists it. The gene calls are TRBV12-3 or TRBV12-4 and TRBJ1-5. The CDR3 is made up of 13 amino acids, end residues included. CDR3: CASSSSGFRPQHF.

This clonotype was recorded many times. The chain couples TRBV7-9 to TRBJ2-4; D may be TRBD2 (6 bases). The CDR3 loop spans 16 amino acids. V was clipped by 5 bases and J by 0 bases, with 14 bases between them. In germline, CDR1 is SEHNR, CDR2 FQNEAQ (reference sequence). The CDR3 here is CASSPWRDGAKNIQYF. The CDR3 DNA reads TGTGCCAGCAGCCCCTGGAGGGACGGAGCCAAAAACATTCAGTACTTC.

Remarks on this clonotype: Since a much larger clone is just one base distant, this may be a read error. The J gene is TRBJ2-1, the V gene TRBV12-3 or TRBV12-4; D remains unclear. This CDR3 is built from 13 residues. Trimming took off 7 bases at V and 3 bases at J, with 10 bases between the two ends. The DNA of the CDR3 is TGTGCCAGCACCGCGCCCCTCTACAATGAGCAGTTCTTC. Its translation: CASTAPLYNEQFF.

J is TRBJ2-7 and V is TRBV19; D may correspond to TRBD1 or TRBD2 (5 bases each). Trimming pared 5 bases from V and 1 base from J, leaving 9 bases between. Germline assignment: CDR1 LNHDA and CDR2 SQIVND (reference sequence). The CDR3 totals 13 residues. DNA for the CDR3: TGTGCCAGTAGTTTTGGGACGTCCTACGAGCAGTACTTC. Amino acid sequence: CASSFGTSYEQYF.

This clonotype showed up many times. V usage is TRBV5-1 and J usage is TRBJ1-3; D may be TRBD1 (6 bases). Germline assignment: CDR1 SGHRS and CDR2 YFSETQ. V was pared by 4 bases and J by 2 bases, with 13 bases between. The CDR3 has 15 amino acids. CDR3 in DNA: TGCGCCAGCAGCGGAGGGGGGGACCCTGGAAACACCATATATTTT. It codes for CASSGGGDPGNTIYF.

There are many counts of this clonotype. The chain has TRBV7-2 and TRBJ2-3; tentatively, D is TRBD2 (6 bases). Looked up from germline, CDR1 is SGHTA and CDR2 is FQGNSA. The CDR3 extends over 17 amino acids. Trimming took off 4 bases at V and 1 base at J, with 18 bases between the two ends. In nucleotides, the CDR3 is TGTGCCAGCAGCTCGCTCCGACCGGGACTTCGCACAGATACGCAGTATTTT. It encodes CASSSLRPGLRTDTQYF.

Note on this clonotype: At one end the junction does not follow the germline gene, possibly because of a read error. The CDR3 DNA sequence: TGTACCAGCAGCTTTAACGGCTTAGCGGGAGGGCCGGCAAAGACCCAGTACTTC. Translation: CTSSFNGLAGGPAKTQYF. The chain has TRBV7-3 and TRBJ2-5; TRBD2 aligns across 11 bases. CDR1 is SGHTA, CDR2 FQGTGA, per germline. The CDR3 is 18 amino acids.

This clonotype appeared a few times. V is TRBV5-1 and J is TRBJ2-7; tentative D call: TRBD1 (6 bases). The CDR3 loop spans 13 amino acids. V was pared by 4 bases and J by 6 bases, with 14 bases between. Germline loops: CDR1 SGHRS, CDR2 YFSETQ. For the CDR3, the DNA is TGCGCCAGCAGCCGGTTTACAGGGTCCGAGCAGTACTTC. This translates into CASSRFTGSEQYF.

This clonotype was recorded many times. The rearrangement uses TRBV20-1 and TRBJ1-5, with 10 bases that match TRBD1. V lost 3 bases, J lost 7 bases, and 9 bases stayed unmatched. The CDR3 has 15 amino acids. Germline assignment: CDR1 DFQATT and CDR2 SNEGSKA (reference sequence). CDR3 protein: CSASTGTGDTQPQHF. The CDR3 DNA is TGCAGTGCTAGCACCGGGACAGGGGACACCCAGCCCCAGCATTTT.

This clonotype has a count of ten or more. The V call is TRBV7-2, the J call TRBJ1-1; maybe TRBD1 (5 bases). Trimming pared 5 bases from V and 4 bases from J, leaving 14 bases between. Germline V gene lookup returns CDR1 SGHTA and CDR2 FQGNSA. The CDR3 is 14 residues long. This CDR3 is CASSRGTALTEAFF. In DNA form, the CDR3 reads TGTGCCAGCAGCCGCGGGACTGCACTCACTGAAGCTTTCTTT.

In this sample, this clonotype turned up a few times. The chain employs TRBV27 and TRBJ2-4; unclear D gene. The V gene's germline CDR1 is MNHEY and CDR2 SMNVEV (reference sequence). This CDR3 comprises 12 residues. V lost 4 bases and J lost 7, with 8 bases in between. The CDR3 sequence: CASSSHPNIQYF. Written as DNA, the CDR3 is TGTGCCAGCAGTTCTCATCCTAACATTCAGTACTTC.

This clonotype was seen at least ten times. V usage is TRBV27 and J usage is TRBJ2-3; D perhaps matches TRBD2 (5 bases). From germline, CDR1 is MNHEY and CDR2 SMNVEV (reference sequence). V was cut by 7 bases and J by 2 bases, with 13 bases left in between. This CDR3 region has 14 residues. DNA for the CDR3: TGTGCCAGCACCCCGTCCGGGAACACAGATACGCAGTATTTT. This translates into CASTPSGNTDTQYF.

This clonotype was recorded at least ten times. V is TRBV28 and J is TRBJ2-4; D is ambiguous. V shed 6 bases and J shed 9 bases, with 15 bases lying between them. This CDR3 has 13 residues. CDR1 and CDR2 (germline): MDHEN, SYDVKM. CDR3 nucleotide sequence: TGTGCCAGCAGGAAGGCGGAGATTACCATTCAGTACTTC. This gives the protein CASRKAEITIQYF.

Ten or more counts support this clonotype. The chain is built from TRBV7-9 and TRBJ2-7; D is ambiguous. The V gene's germline CDR1 is SEHNR and CDR2 FQNEAQ (reference sequence). V was cut by 8 bases and J by 4 bases, with 12 bases left in between. This CDR3 is 12 amino acids long. The CDR3 DNA reads as TGTGCCAGCCAGGACCAGCGATACGAGCAGTACTTC. This encodes CASQDQRYEQYF.

The table lists this clonotype with many counts. The rearrangement joins TRBV6-2 or TRBV6-3 to TRBJ2-1; D perhaps matches TRBD2 (5 bases). The CDR3 spans 14 residues. Trimming took 0 bases from V and 12 from J, leaving 15 bases between them. In germline, CDR1 is MNHEY, CDR2 SVGEGT. CDR3 amino acids: CASSYSPLWERQFF. In nucleotides, the CDR3 is TGTGCCAGCAGTTACTCCCCTTTGTGGGAGAGGCAGTTCTTC.